This is a list of T cell receptor beta chains from one sample in a study of T cells expressing NK-cell markers. No DNA is given; TCRdb re-called the 5' RACE reads and lists each CDR3 protein once. In all, the sample yields roughly 420,000 distinct CDR3 sequences. The sample consisted of blood T cells: a sorted CD56 or NKG2C T cell subset, CD4+ or CD8+ T cells, or bulk PBMC T cells (not recorded which). Receptors were obtained from a woman aged 18-70 years in good health. CDR3s include the opening cysteine and the closing phenylalanine or tryptophan.

j_call v_call cdr3_aa
TRBJ1-2 TRBV4-3 CASSQDIGQQSYGYTF
TRBJ2-3 TRBV5-6 CASIDRRHPQDTQYF
TRBJ1-2 TRBV20-1 CSARGDTGSYGYTF
TRBJ2-7 TRBV27 CASWRYSYEQYF
TRBJ1-5 TRBV15 CATSRIRDSLNQPQHF
TRBJ2-5 TRBV11-2 CASSSYLAAETQYF
TRBJ2-5 TRBV7-9 CASQQEETQYF
TRBJ1-5 TRBV12-3/TRBV12-4 CASSTGGSSNQPQHF
TRBJ1-6 TRBV7-9 CASSPPWGQNSPLHF
TRBJ1-3 TRBV9 CASNHRGTAGNTIYF
TRBJ1-4 TRBV15 CATSSPVRGPEKLFF
TRBJ1-1 TRBV25-1 CASSDPTGAAFF
TRBJ1-2 TRBV5-5 CATRVGQGYGYTF
TRBJ2-1 TRBV5-6 CASSKTSGRWDEQFF
TRBJ1-2 TRBV18 CASSPVDRTNYGYTF
TRBJ2-1 TRBV9 CASSVEPAGAPIQFF
TRBJ1-2 TRBV5-1 CASSSDLQGLNYGYTF
TRBJ1-1 TRBV19 CASSIVRENTEAFF
TRBJ1-2 TRBV12-3/TRBV12-4 CASSFYTQNYGYTF
TRBJ2-5 TRBV20-1 CSADMGAGKLAGDRQETQYF
TRBJ2-2 TRBV9 CASSASYGELFF
TRBJ1-1 TRBV3-1 CASSQDLRGGRAFF
TRBJ2-3 TRBV6-5 CASSYPNTDTQYF
TRBJ2-1 TRBV11-2 CASSLGLRQYNEQFF
TRBJ2-4 TRBV19 CASSHRGGKNIQYF
TRBJ2-2 TRBV7-2 CASSTTITGELFF